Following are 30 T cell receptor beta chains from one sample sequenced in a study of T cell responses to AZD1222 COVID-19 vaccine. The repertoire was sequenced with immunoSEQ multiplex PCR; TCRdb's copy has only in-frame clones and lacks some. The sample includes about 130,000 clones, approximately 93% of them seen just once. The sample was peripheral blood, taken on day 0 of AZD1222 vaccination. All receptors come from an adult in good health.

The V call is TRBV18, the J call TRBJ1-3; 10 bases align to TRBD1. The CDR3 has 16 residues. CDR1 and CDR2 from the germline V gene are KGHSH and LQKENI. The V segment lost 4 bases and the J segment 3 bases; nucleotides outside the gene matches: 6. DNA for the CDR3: TGTGCCAGCTCACTCGAGACAGGGGGCTTTGGAAACACCATATATTTT. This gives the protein CASSLETGGFGNTIYF.

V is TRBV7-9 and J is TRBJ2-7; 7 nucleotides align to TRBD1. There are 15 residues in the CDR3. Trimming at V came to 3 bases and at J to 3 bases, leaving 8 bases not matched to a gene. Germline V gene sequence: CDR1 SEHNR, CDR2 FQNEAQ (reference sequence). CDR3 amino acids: CASSFSTGQVYEQYF. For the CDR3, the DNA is TGTGCCAGCAGCTTTTCTACCGGACAGGTCTACGAGCAGTACTTC.

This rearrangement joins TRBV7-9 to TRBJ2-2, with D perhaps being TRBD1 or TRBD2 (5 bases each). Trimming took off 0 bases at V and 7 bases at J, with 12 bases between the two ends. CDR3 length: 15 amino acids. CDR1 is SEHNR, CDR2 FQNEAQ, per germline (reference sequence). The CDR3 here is CASSLAWDRYGELFF. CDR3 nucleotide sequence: TGTGCCAGCAGCTTAGCGTGGGACCGGTACGGGGAGCTGTTTTTT.

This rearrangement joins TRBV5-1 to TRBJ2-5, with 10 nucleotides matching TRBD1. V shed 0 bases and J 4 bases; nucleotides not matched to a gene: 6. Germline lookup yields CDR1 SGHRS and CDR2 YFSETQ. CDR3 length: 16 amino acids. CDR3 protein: CASSLDVTGGGETQYF. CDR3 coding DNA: TGCGCCAGCAGCTTGGATGTGACAGGGGGCGGAGAGACCCAGTACTTC.

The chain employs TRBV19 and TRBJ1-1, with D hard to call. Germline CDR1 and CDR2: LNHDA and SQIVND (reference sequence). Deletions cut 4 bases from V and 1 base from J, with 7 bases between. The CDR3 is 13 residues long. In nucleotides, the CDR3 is TGTGCCAGTAGTACCCGACCGAACACTGAAGCTTTCTTT. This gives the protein CASSTRPNTEAFF.

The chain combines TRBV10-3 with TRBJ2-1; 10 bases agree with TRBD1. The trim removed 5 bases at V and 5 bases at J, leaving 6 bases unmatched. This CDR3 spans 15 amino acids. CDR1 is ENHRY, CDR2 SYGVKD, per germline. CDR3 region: CAISHRDRGDNEQFF. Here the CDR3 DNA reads TGTGCCATCAGTCACCGGGACAGGGGAGACAATGAGCAGTTCTTC.

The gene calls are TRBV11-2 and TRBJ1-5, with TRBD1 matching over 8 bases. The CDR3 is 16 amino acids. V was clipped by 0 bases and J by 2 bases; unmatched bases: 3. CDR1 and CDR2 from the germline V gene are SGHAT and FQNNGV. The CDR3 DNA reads TGTGCCAGCAGCTTAGATGGACAGGGAGGCAATCAGCCCCAGCATTTT. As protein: CASSLDGQGGNQPQHF.

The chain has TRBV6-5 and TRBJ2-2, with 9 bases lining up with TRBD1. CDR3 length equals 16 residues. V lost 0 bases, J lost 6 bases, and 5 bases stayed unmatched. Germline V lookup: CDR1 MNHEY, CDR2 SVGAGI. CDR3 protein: CASSYSATGGSGELFF. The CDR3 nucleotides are TGTGCCAGCAGTTACTCGGCGACAGGGGGATCCGGGGAGCTGTTTTTT.

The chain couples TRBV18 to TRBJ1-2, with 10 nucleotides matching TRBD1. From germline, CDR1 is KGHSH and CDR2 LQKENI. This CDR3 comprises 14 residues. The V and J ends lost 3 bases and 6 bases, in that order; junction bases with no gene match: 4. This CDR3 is CASSPSGTGDGYTF. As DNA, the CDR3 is TGTGCCAGCTCACCTTCCGGGACAGGGGATGGCTACACCTTC.

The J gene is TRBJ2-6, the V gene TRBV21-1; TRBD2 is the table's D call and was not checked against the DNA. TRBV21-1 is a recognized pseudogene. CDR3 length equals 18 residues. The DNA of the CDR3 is TGTGCCAGCGGAGAAAGATCAAGCGGGAGGGCGGGGGCCAACGTCCTGACTTTC. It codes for CASGERSSGRAGANVLTF.

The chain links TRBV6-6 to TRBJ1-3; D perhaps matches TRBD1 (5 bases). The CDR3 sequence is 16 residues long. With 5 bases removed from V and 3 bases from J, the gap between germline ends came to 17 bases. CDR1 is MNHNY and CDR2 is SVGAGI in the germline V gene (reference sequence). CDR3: CASSPRDVRLGNTIYF. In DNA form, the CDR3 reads TGTGCCAGCAGTCCCCGGGACGTCCGGCTTGGAAACACCATATATTTT.

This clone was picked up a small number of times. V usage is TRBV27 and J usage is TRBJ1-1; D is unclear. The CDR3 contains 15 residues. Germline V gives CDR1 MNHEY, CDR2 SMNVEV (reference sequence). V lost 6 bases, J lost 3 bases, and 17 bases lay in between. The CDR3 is CASRTPTGRHTEAFF. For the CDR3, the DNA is TGTGCCAGCAGGACACCCACGGGTAGGCACACTGAAGCTTTCTTT.

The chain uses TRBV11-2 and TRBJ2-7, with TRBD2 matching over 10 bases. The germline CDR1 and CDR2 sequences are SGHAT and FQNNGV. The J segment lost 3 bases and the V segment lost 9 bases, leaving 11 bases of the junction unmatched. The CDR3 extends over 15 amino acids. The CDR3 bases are TGTGCCAGTAGACTAGCGGGCAGAGGAAACTACGAGCAGTACTTC. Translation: CASRLAGRGNYEQYF.

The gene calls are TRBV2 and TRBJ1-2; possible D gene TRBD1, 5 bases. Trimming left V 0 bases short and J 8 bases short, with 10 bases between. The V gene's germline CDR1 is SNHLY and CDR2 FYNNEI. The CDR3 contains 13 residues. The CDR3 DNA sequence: TGTGCCAGCAGTGAAGCAGGGGAACTCGGCTACACCTTC. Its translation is CASSEAGELGYTF.

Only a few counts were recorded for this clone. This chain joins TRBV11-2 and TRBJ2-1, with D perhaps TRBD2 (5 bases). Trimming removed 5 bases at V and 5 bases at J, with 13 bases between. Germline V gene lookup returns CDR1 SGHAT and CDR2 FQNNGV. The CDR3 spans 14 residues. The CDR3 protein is CASSHGELNNEQFF. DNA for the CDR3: TGTGCCAGCAGCCATGGGGAGCTGAACAATGAGCAGTTCTTC. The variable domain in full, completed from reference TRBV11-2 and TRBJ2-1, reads EAGVAQSPRYKIIEKRQSVAFWCNPISGHATLYWYQQILGQGPKLLIQFQNNGVVDDSQLPKDRFSAERLKGVDSTLKIQPAKLEDSAVYLCASSHGELNNEQFFGPGTRLTVL.

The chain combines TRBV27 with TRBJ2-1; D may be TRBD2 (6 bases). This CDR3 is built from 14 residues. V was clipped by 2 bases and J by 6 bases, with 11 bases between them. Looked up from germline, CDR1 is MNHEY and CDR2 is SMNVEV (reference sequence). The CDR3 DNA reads TGTGCCAGCAGTTTACTGGGGGGTTTCAATGAGCAGTTCTTC. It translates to CASSLLGGFNEQFF.

The DNA for the CDR3 is TGTGCCAGCAGTTTATTGGGCAGTTACAATGAGCAGTTCTTC. As protein: CASSLLGSYNEQFF. J is TRBJ2-1 and V is TRBV28, with D uncertain. Germline CDR1 MDHEN, CDR2 SYDVKM. The CDR3 is 14 amino acids. Trimming removed 1 base from V and 4 bases from J, with 8 bases in between.

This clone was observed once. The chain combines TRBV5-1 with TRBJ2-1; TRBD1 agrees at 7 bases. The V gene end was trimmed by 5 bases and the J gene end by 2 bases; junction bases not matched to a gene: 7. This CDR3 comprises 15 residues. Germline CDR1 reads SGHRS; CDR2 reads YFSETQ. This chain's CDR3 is CASRGGPGTYNEQFF. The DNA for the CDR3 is TGCGCCAGCAGAGGGGGCCCTGGGACCTACAATGAGCAGTTCTTC.

The chain's CDR3 is CASNPGMGTGELFF. In nucleotides, the CDR3 is TGTGCCAGTAATCCAGGGATGGGCACCGGGGAGCTGTTTTTT. The chain uses TRBV19 and TRBJ2-2; D perhaps matches TRBD1 (5 bases). V gave up 7 bases and J gave up 4 bases, with 13 bases separating them. The germline V gene encodes CDR1 LNHDA and CDR2 SQIVND (reference sequence). This CDR3 region has 14 residues.

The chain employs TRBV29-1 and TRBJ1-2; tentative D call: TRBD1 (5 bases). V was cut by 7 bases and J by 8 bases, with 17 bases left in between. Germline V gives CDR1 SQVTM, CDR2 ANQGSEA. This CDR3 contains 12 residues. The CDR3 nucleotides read TGCAGCGCCGAAGGCCAGGGAAGCGGCTACACCTTC. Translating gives CSAEGQGSGYTF.

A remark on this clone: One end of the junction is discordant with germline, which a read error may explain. The CDR3 reads CASSRTGTGEHF. Written as DNA, the CDR3 is TGTGCCAGCAGTCGGACCGGGACAGGGGAACATTTT. The rearrangement joins TRBV6-5 to TRBJ1-3, with TRBD1 matching 10 bases. The CDR3 runs to 12 residues. CDR1 is MNHEY and CDR2 is SVGAGI in the germline V gene.

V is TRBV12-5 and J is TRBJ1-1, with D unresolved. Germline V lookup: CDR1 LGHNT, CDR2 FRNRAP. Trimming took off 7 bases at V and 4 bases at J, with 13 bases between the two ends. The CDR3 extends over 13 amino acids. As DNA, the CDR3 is TGTGCTAGTGCCAAGACCTGGGGCACTGAAGCTTTCTTT. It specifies CASAKTWGTEAFF.

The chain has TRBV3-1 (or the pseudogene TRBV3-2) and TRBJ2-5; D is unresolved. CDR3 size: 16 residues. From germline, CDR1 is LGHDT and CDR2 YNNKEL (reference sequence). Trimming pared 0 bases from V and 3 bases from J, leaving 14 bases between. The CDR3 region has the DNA TGTGCCAGCAGCCAAGAAAAAGCGTTAGTAAAAGAGACCCAGTACTTC. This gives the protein CASSQEKALVKETQYF.

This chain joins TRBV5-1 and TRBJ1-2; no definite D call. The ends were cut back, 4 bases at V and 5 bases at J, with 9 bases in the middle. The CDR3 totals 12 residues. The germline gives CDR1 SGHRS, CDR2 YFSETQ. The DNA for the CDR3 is TGCGCCAGCAGCCTGCTAGGGTATGGCTACACCTTC. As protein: CASSLLGYGYTF.

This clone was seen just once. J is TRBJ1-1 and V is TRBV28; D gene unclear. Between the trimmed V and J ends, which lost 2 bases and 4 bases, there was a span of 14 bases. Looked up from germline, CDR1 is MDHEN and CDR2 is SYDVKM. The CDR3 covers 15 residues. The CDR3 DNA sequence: TGTGCCAGCAGTTTAATGGCAGGATGGAGCACTGAAGCTTTCTTT. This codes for CASSLMAGWSTEAFF.

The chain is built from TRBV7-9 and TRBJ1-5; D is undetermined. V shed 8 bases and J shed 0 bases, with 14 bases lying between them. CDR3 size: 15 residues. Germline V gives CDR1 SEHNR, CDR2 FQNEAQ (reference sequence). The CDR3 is CASDNESHSNQPQHF. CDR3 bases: TGTGCCAGCGATAATGAGAGCCATAGCAATCAGCCCCAGCATTTT. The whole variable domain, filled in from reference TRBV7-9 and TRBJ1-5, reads DTGVSQNPRHKITKRGQNVTFRCDPISEHNRLYWYRQTLGQGPEFLTYFQNEAQLEKSRLLSDRFSAERPKGSFSTLEIQRTEQGDSAMYLCASDNESHSNQPQHFGDGTRLSIL.

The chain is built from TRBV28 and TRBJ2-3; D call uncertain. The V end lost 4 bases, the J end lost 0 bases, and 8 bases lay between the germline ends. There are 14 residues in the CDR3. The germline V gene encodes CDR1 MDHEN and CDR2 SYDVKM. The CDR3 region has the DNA TGTGCCAGCAGTTATAGGTTAAGCACAGATACGCAGTATTTT. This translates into CASSYRLSTDTQYF.

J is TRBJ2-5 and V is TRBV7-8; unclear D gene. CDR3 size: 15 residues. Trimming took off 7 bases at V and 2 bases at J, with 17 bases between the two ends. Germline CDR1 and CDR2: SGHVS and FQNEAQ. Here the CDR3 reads CASNPKRAGQETQYF. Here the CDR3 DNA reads TGTGCCAGCAACCCTAAAAGGGCAGGACAAGAGACCCAGTACTTC. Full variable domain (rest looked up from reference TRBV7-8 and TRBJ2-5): GAGVSQSPRYKVAKRGQDVALRCDPISGHVSLFWYQQALGQGPEFLTYFQNEAQLDKSGLPSDRFFAERPEGSVSTLKIQRTQQEDSAVYLCASNPKRAGQETQYFGPGTRLLVL.

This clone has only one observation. The CDR3 sequence is CASSLAPGYSYNEQFF. DNA for the CDR3: TGTGCCAGCAGCCTTGCCCCGGGCTACTCCTACAATGAGCAGTTCTTC. The chain combines TRBV11-3 with TRBJ2-1; D is unclear. V lost 5 bases and J 0 bases, leaving 14 bases between the germline ends. In germline, CDR1 is SGHNT, CDR2 YENEEA. The CDR3 runs to 16 residues.

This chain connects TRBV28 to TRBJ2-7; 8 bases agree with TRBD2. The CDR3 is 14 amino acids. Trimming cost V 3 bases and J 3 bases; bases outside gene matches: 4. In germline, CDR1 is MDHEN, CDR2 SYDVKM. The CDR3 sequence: CASSFRSGSYEQYF. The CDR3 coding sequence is TGTGCCAGCAGTTTTCGAAGCGGGAGCTACGAGCAGTACTTC. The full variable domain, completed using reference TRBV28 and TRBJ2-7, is DVKVTQSSRYLVKRTGEKVFLECVQDMDHENMFWYRQDPGLGLRLIYFSYDVKMKEKGDIPEGYSVSREKKERFSLILESASTNQTSMYLCASSFRSGSYEQYFGPGTRLTVT.